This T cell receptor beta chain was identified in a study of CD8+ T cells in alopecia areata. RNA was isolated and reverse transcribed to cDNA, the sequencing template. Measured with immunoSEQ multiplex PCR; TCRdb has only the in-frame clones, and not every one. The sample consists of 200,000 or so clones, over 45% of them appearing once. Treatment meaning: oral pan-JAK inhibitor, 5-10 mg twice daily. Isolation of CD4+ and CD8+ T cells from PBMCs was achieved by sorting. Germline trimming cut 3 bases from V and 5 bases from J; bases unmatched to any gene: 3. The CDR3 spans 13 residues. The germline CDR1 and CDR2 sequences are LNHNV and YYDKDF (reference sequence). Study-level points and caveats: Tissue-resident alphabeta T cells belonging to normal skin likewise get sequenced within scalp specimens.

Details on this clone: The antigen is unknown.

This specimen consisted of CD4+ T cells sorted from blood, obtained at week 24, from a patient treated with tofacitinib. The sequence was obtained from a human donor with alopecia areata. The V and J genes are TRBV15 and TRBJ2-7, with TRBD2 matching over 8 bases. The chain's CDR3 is CATSSGTSHEQYF. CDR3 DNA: TGTGCCACCAGCAGTGGGACTAGTCACGAGCAGTACTTC.